The 11 T cell receptor beta chains below all came from one sample that was sequenced in a study of siplizumab effects on memory and regulatory T cells. Clones were sequenced by immunoSEQ multiplex PCR, and TCRdb holds only the in-frame ones, with some missing. This repertoire shows tens of thousands of clones, around 90% found once; its top ten account for 1.5%. The sequencing sample was made of Tregs sorted from blood. These TCRs come from a human donor in good health.

By its share, this clone is medium-sized. The gene calls are TRBV11-2 and TRBJ1-4; D unresolved. CDR3 length: 15 residues. Germline V gives CDR1 SGHAT, CDR2 FQNNGV. The V end was cut by 5 bases, the J end by 5 bases, with 15 bases between. The CDR3 coding sequence is TGTGCCAGCAGCCTACTGTCGGGTTGGAATGAAAAACTGTTTTTT. Amino acid sequence: CASSLLSGWNEKLFF.

This clone has a single count. The chain joins TRBV6-5 to TRBJ1-2; maybe TRBD1 (6 bases). Trimming shortened V by 6 bases and J by 2 bases, and 13 bases separated the two germline ends. CDR1 MNHEY and CDR2 SVGAGI come from the germline V gene. There are 14 residues in the CDR3. The CDR3: CASSRDTENYGYTF. DNA for the CDR3: TGTGCCAGCAGCCGGGACACAGAAAACTATGGCTACACCTTC.

V and J are TRBV7-8 and TRBJ1-1; D is unresolved. This CDR3 has 13 amino acids. V was pared by 5 bases and J by 0 bases, with 7 bases between. Germline V gene sequence: CDR1 SGHVS, CDR2 FQNEAQ. CDR3 sequence (DNA): TGTGCCAGCAGCCGCTATGTGAACACTGAAGCTTTCTTT. Translation: CASSRYVNTEAFF. Using reference TRBV7-8 and TRBJ1-1 for the parts outside the CDR3, the full variable domain is GAGVSQSPRYKVAKRGQDVALRCDPISGHVSLFWYQQALGQGPEFLTYFQNEAQLDKSGLPSDRFFAERPEGSVSTLKIQRTQQEDSAVYLCASSRYVNTEAFFGQGTRLTVV.

The V gene is TRBV2, the J gene TRBJ1-5; weak D call: TRBD1 (5 bases). The V gene lost 4 bases and the J gene lost 5 bases, with 9 bases spanning the gap. Germline CDR1 SNHLY, CDR2 FYNNEI. The CDR3 is 13 residues long. CDR3 sequence: CASSVRVDQPQHF. CDR3 bases: TGTGCCAGCAGTGTCAGGGTTGATCAGCCCCAGCATTTT. Full variable domain (outside the CDR3, taken from reference TRBV2 and TRBJ1-5): EPEVTQTPSHQVTQMGQEVILRCVPISNHLYFYWYRQILGQKVEFLVSFYNNEISEKSEIFDDQFSVERPDGSNFTLKIRSTKLEDSAMYFCASSVRVDQPQHFGDGTRLSIL.

This chain links TRBV27 with TRBJ1-1; the D is unclear. Germline V gene data show CDR1 as MNHEY and CDR2 as SMNVEV (reference sequence). The CDR3 totals 14 residues. V lost 5 bases and J 2 bases, leaving 12 bases between the germline ends. Written as DNA, the CDR3 is TGTGCCAGCAGTATAAGGGTCAGAAACACTGAAGCTTTCTTT. Translating gives CASSIRVRNTEAFF.

This chain links TRBV5-1 with TRBJ2-7; 9 bases are a match to TRBD1. J lost 3 bases, V lost 1 base, and 5 bases had no gene match. This CDR3 comprises 15 residues. CDR1 and CDR2 from the germline V gene are SGHRS and YFSETQ. CDR3 in DNA: TGCGCCAGCAGCTTGACAGGGGGCGGAAACTACGAGCAGTACTTC. It translates to CASSLTGGGNYEQYF.

The V call is TRBV25-1, the J call TRBJ2-7; D remains unclear. Germline CDR1 MGHDK, CDR2 SYGVNS. The CDR3 totals 14 residues. V gave up 0 bases and J gave up 4 bases, with 10 bases separating them. The CDR3 spells CASSEYIWGYEQYF. The CDR3 DNA is TGTGCCAGCAGTGAATATATCTGGGGTTACGAGCAGTACTTC.

This clone is deemed medium-sized. V gene TRBV6-5 combines with J gene TRBJ1-2; 12 nucleotides line up with TRBD1. The CDR3 covers 14 residues. J lost 3 bases, V lost 6 bases, and 2 bases had no gene match. Germline CDR1 is MNHEY and CDR2 is SVGAGI. For the CDR3, the DNA is TGTGCCAGCAGCGGGACAGGGGGCGACTATGGCTACACCTTC. It is translated as CASSGTGGDYGYTF.

The chain employs TRBV5-8 and TRBJ1-1, with D possibly TRBD1 on 6 matching bases. The CDR3 is 14 residues long. Deletions cut 2 bases from V and 0 bases from J, with 8 bases between. Per germline, CDR1 SGHTS and CDR2 YDEGEE. This CDR3 is CASSFRGMNTEAFF. CDR3 DNA sequence: TGTGCCAGCAGCTTCAGGGGCATGAACACTGAAGCTTTCTTT.

This sequence joins TRBV5-1 and TRBJ2-7, with D perhaps TRBD1 (6 bases). Germline V gene data show CDR1 as SGHRS and CDR2 as YFSETQ. CDR3 size: 14 residues. V lost 2 bases and J lost 3, with 12 bases in between. The CDR3 region is CASSLTTGSYEQYF. The CDR3 bases are TGCGCCAGCAGCTTAACGACAGGTAGCTACGAGCAGTACTTC.

The chain joins TRBV6-5 to TRBJ2-1, with 7 positions matching TRBD2. The trim removed 6 bases at V and 7 bases at J, leaving 6 bases unmatched. The length of the CDR3 is 13 residues. Germline CDR1 and CDR2: MNHEY and SVGAGI. For the CDR3, the DNA is TGTGCCAGCAGATCTCCCGGGGGGAATGAGCAGTTCTTC. Translating it yields CASRSPGGNEQFF.